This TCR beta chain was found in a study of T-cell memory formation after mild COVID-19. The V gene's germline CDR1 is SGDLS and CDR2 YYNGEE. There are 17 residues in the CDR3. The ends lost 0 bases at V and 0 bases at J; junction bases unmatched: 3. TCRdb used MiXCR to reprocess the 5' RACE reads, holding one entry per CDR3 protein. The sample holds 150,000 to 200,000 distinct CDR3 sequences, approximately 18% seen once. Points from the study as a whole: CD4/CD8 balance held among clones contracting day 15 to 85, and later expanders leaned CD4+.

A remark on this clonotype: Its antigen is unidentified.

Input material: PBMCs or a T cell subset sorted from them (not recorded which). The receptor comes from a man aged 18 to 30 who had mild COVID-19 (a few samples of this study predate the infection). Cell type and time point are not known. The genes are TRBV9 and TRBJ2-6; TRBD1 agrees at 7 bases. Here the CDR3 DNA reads TGTGCCAGCAGCGTAGTCGGGACAGTCTCTGGGGCCAACGTCCTGACTTTC. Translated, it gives CASSVVGTVSGANVLTF.